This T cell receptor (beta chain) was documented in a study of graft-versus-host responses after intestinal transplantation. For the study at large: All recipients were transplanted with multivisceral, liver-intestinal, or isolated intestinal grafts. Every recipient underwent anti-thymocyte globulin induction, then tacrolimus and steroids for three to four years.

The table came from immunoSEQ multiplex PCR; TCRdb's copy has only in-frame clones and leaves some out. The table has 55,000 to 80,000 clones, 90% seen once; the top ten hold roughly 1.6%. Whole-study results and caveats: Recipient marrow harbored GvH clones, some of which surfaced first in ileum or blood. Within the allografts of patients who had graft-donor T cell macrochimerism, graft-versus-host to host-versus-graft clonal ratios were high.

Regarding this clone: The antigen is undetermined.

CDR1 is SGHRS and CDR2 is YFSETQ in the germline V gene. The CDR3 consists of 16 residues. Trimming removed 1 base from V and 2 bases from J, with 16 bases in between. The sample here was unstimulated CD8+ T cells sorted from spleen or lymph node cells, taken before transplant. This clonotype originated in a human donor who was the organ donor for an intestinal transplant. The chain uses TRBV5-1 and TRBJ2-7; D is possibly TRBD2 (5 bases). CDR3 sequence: CASSLSFGEVTYEQYF. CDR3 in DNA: TGCGCCAGCAGCTTGTCATTCGGGGAAGTGACCTACGAGCAGTACTTC.